What follows are 17 T cell receptor beta chains derived from one specimen sequenced in a study of regulatory T cells in long-lasting Graves disease. Time point: persistent/refractory GD, antithyroid drugs over 5 years with positive TRAb. From PBMCs, RNA was extracted and then used to make the TCR library. Investigators prepared the TCR beta libraries by applying iRepertoire HTBI primers and Arm-PCR of CDR3 regions. From the multiplex PCR reads, TCRdb called clonotypes with MiXCR, one entry per CDR3 protein. Of 400,000 to 500,000 distinct CDR3 sequences in the sample, 21% are singletons; the top ten hold approximately 14%. The sequencing here drew on peripheral blood mononuclear cells (PBMCs), taken when the disease was refractory, from a patient treated with antithyroid drugs. The receptor set was obtained from a female donor with Graves disease.

This clonotype was recorded many times. CDR3 sequence (DNA): TGTGCCAGCAGTTTAGCGGTGACTGTGAACACTGAAGCTTTCTTT. It yields the protein CASSLAVTVNTEAFF. The gene calls are TRBV12-3 or TRBV12-4 and TRBJ1-1; unclear D gene. The CDR3 spans 15 residues. The V end lost 0 bases, the J end lost 0 bases, and 8 bases lay between the germline ends.

This clonotype was found many times. The chain is built from TRBV10-2 and TRBJ2-2; 12 bases are shared with TRBD1. Germline loops: CDR1 WSHSY, CDR2 SAAADI. The CDR3 loop spans 14 amino acids. V lost 8 bases to trimming and J lost 7 bases; unmatched junction nucleotides: 5. Here the CDR3 DNA reads TGCGCCAGCGAGGGACAGGGGGCGGACGGGGAGCTGTTTTTT. It codes for CASEGQGADGELFF.

This clonotype has only a few counts. V gene TRBV25-1 combines with J gene TRBJ1-1, with 8 bases lining up with TRBD1. CDR1 is MGHDK, CDR2 SYGVNS, per germline. This CDR3 has 14 residues. Germline trimming cut 4 bases from V and 5 bases from J; bases unmatched to any gene: 6. CDR3 nucleotide sequence: TGTGCCAGCAGTGTAGGACAGGGATGGACTGAAGCTTTCTTT. Protein: CASSVGQGWTEAFF.

This clonotype has at least ten counts. The gene calls are TRBV12-3 or TRBV12-4 and TRBJ1-1, with D hard to call. V lost 6 bases, J lost 7 bases, and 15 bases lay in between. CDR3 length: 13 amino acids. The CDR3 nucleotides read TGTGCCAGCAGCCGCAGGAGTGAGGGTGAAGCTTTCTTT. Translated: CASSRRSEGEAFF.

This clonotype was picked up many times. The J gene is TRBJ2-7, the V gene TRBV28; possible D gene TRBD1, 5 bases. The V and J ends lost 3 bases and 1 base respectively, with 10 bases between them. The germline V gene has CDR1 MDHEN and CDR2 SYDVKM. The CDR3 runs 14 residues. The CDR3 nucleotides are TGTGCCAGCAGTTTGTTGGGGCCGTCCTACGAGCAGTACTTC. This codes for CASSLLGPSYEQYF.

This clonotype has more than one count but fewer than ten. The gene calls are TRBV10-1 and TRBJ1-5, with D hard to call. Germline CDR1 and CDR2: WNHNN and SYGVQD (reference sequence). With 5 bases removed from V and 4 bases from J, the gap between germline ends came to 6 bases. This CDR3 region has 12 residues. The CDR3 DNA reads TGCGCCAGCAGTCAGACTAATCAGCCCCAGCATTTT. This sequence encodes CASSQTNQPQHF.

V usage is TRBV5-1 and J usage is TRBJ2-7; 10 bases are a match to TRBD2. CDR1 is SGHRS and CDR2 is YFSETQ in the germline V gene. The CDR3 covers 14 residues. J was trimmed by 3 bases and V by 6 bases; bases with no gene match: 6. Here the CDR3 DNA reads TGCGCCAGCATCCTCGAGCGGGAGGGCTACGAGCAGTACTTC. Translated: CASILEREGYEQYF.

This clonotype was seen a handful of times. The chain combines TRBV9 with TRBJ2-1; 9 nucleotides agree with TRBD2. Trimming removed 3 bases from V and 8 bases from J; junction bases left unmatched: 6. Germline CDR1 reads SGDLS; CDR2 reads YYNGEE. This CDR3 has 14 amino acids. Written as DNA, the CDR3 is TGTGCCAGCAGCGCAGATAGCGGGAGCGATGAGCAGTTCTTC. Translating gives CASSADSGSDEQFF. Supplemented by reference TRBV9 and TRBJ2-1, the full variable domain reads DSGVTQTPKHLITATGQRVTLRCSPRSGDLSVYWYQQSLDQGLQFLIQYYNGEERAKGNILERFSAQQFPDLHSELNLSSLELGDSALYFCASSADSGSDEQFFGPGTRLTVL.

This clonotype occurred a few times. The chain recombines TRBV5-1 with TRBJ2-4; tentatively, D is TRBD1 or TRBD2 (5 bases each). The V gene lost 4 bases and the J gene lost 8 bases, with 19 bases spanning the gap. The CDR3 is 15 residues long. Per the germline V gene, CDR1 is SGHRS and CDR2 is YFSETQ. The CDR3, as DNA: TGCGCCAGCAGCCCAGGGACCCGGGATCCGGACATTCAGTACTTC. Amino acid sequence: CASSPGTRDPDIQYF. Full variable domain (remainder filled in from reference TRBV5-1 and TRBJ2-4): KAGVTQTPRYLIKTRGQQVTLSCSPISGHRSVSWYQQTPGQGLQFLFEYFSETQRNKGNFPGRFSGRQFSNSRSEMNVSTLELGDSALYLCASSPGTRDPDIQYFGAGTRLSVL.

This clonotype was seen ten or more times. The chain's CDR3 is CATSISDRQETQYF. In DNA, the CDR3 is TGTGCCACCAGCATCTCGGACAGGCAAGAGACCCAGTACTTC. V and J are TRBV15 and TRBJ2-5, with 7 bases that match TRBD1. V lost 4 bases and J lost 2; bases outside the gene matches: 4. Germline assignment: CDR1 LNHNV and CDR2 YYDKDF (reference sequence). CDR3 size: 14 residues.

V gene TRBV3-1 combines with J gene TRBJ2-1; the D is unclear. Trimming took 3 bases from V and 2 from J, leaving 5 bases between them. The CDR3 covers 13 residues. Germline V lookup: CDR1 LGHDT, CDR2 YNNKEL (reference sequence). The CDR3 DNA sequence: TGTGCCAGCAGCCACCAAACCTACAATGAGCAGTTCTTC. Protein: CASSHQTYNEQFF.

A word on this clonotype: The junction departs from the called germline gene at one end, perhaps through a read error. The chain is built from TRBV2 and TRBJ2-7, with D tentatively TRBD1 (6 bases). CDR3 length: 15 amino acids. Germline V gene lookup returns CDR1 SNHLY and CDR2 FYNNEI. For the CDR3, the DNA is TGTGCCACAGAGCTTTGGACAGAAGAATCCTACGAGCAGAACTTC. It is translated as CATELWTEESYEQNF.

This clonotype was seen at least ten times. This chain connects TRBV7-2 to TRBJ1-1; D is undetermined. The CDR3 runs to 15 residues. The germline gives CDR1 SGHTA, CDR2 FQGNSA. Deletions cut 0 bases from V and 0 bases from J, with 8 bases between. CDR3 bases: TGTGCCAGCAGCTTAGCGCGGAGCTTGAACACTGAAGCTTTCTTT. Translating gives CASSLARSLNTEAFF. Variable domain in full (rest from reference TRBV7-2 and TRBJ1-1): GAGVSQSPSNKVTEKGKDVELRCDPISGHTALYWYRQSLGQGLEFLIYFQGNSAPDKSGLPSDRFSAERTGGSVSTLTIQRTQQEDSAVYLCASSLARSLNTEAFFGQGTRLTVV.

This clonotype appeared many times. The J gene is TRBJ2-5, the V gene TRBV18; TRBD1 agrees at 8 bases. CDR3 length: 13 amino acids. J gave up 5 bases and V 8 bases, and 7 bases lay outside the gene matches. CDR1 is KGHSH, CDR2 LQKENI, per germline. The CDR3 bases are TGTGCCAGCATGAGACAGGGGAGCGAGACCCAGTACTTC. Protein: CASMRQGSETQYF.

In this sample, this clonotype turned up a few times. The chain is built from TRBV28 and TRBJ2-1; 7 nucleotides align to TRBD2. CDR1 is MDHEN and CDR2 is SYDVKM in the germline V gene. This CDR3 comprises 14 residues. V was clipped by 3 bases and J by 5 bases; unmatched bases: 4. In DNA form, the CDR3 reads TGTGCCAGCAGTTTTGGCGGGAGTAACAATGAGCAGTTCTTC. It translates to CASSFGGSNNEQFF.

The V call is TRBV11-2, the J call TRBJ2-7, with 8 bases lining up with TRBD2. CDR3 size: 15 residues. With 2 bases clipped from V and 2 bases from J, the junction kept 5 bases outside the gene matches. Germline CDR1 reads SGHAT; CDR2 reads FQNNGV. In nucleotides, the CDR3 is TGTGCCAGCAGCTTATTATGGCGGGAGGCCTACGAGCAGTACTTC. Its translation: CASSLLWREAYEQYF.

The chain links TRBV27 to TRBJ1-2; perhaps TRBD1 as D (6 bases). Trimming took off 0 bases at V and 5 bases at J, with 13 bases between the two ends. Looked up from germline, CDR1 is MNHEY and CDR2 is SMNVEV (reference sequence). The CDR3 sequence is 15 residues long. CDR3 sequence (DNA): TGTGCCAGCAGTTTATCACAGGGTCGACTATATGGCTACACCTTC. Protein sequence: CASSLSQGRLYGYTF.